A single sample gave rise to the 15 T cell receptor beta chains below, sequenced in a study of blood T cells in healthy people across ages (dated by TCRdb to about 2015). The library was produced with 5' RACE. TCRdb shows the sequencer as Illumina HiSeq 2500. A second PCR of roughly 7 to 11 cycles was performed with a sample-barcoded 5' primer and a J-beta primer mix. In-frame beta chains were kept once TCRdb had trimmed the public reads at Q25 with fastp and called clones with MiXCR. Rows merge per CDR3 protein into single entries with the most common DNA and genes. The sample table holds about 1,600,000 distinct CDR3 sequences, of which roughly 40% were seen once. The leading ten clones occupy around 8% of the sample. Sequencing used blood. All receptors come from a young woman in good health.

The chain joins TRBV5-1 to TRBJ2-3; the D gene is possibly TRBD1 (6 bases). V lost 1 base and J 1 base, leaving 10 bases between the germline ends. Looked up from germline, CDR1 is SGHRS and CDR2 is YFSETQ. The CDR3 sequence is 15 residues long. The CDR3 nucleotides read TGCGCCAGCAGCTTGTATGCAGGGGGCACAGATACGCAGTATTTT. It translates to CASSLYAGGTDTQYF.

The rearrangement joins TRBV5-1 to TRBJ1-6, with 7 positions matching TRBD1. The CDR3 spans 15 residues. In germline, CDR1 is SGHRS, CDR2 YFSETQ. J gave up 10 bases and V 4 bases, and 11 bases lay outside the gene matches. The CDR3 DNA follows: TGCGCCAGCAGCAGGCGACAGGGCGCGGGATCACCCCTCCACTTT. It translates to CASSRRQGAGSPLHF.

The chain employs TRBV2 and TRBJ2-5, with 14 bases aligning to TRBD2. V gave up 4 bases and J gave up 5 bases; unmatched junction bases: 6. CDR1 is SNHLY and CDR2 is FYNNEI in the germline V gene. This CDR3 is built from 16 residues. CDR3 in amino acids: CASSGGLAGGRETQYF. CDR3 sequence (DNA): TGTGCCAGCAGTGGCGGACTAGCGGGAGGTCGTGAGACCCAGTACTTC.

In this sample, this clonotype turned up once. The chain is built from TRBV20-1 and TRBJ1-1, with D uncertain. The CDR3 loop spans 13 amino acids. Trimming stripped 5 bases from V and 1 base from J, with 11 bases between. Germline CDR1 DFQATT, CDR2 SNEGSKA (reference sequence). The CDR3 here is CSAQTQPNTEAFF. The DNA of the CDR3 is TGCAGTGCTCAGACCCAACCGAACACTGAAGCTTTCTTT.

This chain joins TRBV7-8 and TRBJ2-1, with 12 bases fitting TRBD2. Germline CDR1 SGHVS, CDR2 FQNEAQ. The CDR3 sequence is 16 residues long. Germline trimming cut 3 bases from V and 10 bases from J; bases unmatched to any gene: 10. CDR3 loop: CASSLGGASGRAEQFF. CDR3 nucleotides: TGTGCCAGCAGCTTGGGGGGTGCTAGCGGGAGGGCCGAGCAGTTCTTC.

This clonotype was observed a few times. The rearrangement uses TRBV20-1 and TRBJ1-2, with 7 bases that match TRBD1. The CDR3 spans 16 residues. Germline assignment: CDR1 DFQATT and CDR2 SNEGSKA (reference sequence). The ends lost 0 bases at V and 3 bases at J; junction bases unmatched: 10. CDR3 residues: CSARDPTRGQYYGYTF. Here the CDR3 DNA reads TGCAGTGCTAGAGACCCCACCAGGGGACAGTACTATGGCTACACCTTC.

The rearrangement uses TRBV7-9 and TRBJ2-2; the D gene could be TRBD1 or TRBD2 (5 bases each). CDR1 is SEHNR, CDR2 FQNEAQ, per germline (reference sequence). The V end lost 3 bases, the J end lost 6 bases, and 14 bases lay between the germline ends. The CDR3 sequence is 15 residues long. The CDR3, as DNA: TGTGCCAGCAGCTTGGAGGTCAGGGCCCCCGGGGAGCTGTTTTTT. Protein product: CASSLEVRAPGELFF.

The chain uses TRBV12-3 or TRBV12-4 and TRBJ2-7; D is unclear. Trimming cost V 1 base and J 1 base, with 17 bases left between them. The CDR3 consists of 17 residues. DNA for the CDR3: TGTGCCAGCAGTTTAGTCCCCCTGACGGCCCAGTCCTACGAGCAGTACTTC. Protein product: CASSLVPLTAQSYEQYF.

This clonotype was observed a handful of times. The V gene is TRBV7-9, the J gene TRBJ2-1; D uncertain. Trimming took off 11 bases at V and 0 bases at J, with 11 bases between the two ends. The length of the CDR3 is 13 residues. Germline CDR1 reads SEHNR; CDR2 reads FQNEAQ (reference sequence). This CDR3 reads CAPHPSSYNEQFF. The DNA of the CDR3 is TGTGCCCCCCACCCGAGCTCCTACAATGAGCAGTTCTTC.

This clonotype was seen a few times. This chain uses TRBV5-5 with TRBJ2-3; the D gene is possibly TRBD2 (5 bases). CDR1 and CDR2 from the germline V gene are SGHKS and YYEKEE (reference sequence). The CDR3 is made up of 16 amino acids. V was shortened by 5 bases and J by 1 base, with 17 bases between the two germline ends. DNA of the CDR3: TGTGCCAGCAGTCCCGGACTCCACCCCCGCACAGATACGCAGTATTTT. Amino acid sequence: CASSPGLHPRTDTQYF.

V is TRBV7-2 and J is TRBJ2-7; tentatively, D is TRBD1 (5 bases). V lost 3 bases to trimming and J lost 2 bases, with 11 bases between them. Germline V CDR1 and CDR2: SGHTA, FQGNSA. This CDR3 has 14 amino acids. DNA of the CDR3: TGTGCCAGCAGCTTTGGGGCCTTCCCCTACGAGCAGTACTTC. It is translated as CASSFGAFPYEQYF.

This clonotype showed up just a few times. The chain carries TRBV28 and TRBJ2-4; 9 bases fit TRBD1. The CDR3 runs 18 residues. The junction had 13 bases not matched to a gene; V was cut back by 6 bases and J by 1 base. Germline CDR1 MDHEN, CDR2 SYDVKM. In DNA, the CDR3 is TGTGCCAGCAGCCGAGAACCCGGGACAGGGAGGGCCAAAAACATTCAGTACTTC. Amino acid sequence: CASSREPGTGRAKNIQYF. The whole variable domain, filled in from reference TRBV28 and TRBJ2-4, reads DVKVTQSSRYLVKRTGEKVFLECVQDMDHENMFWYRQDPGLGLRLIYFSYDVKMKEKGDIPEGYSVSREKKERFSLILESASTNQTSMYLCASSREPGTGRAKNIQYFGAGTRLSVL.

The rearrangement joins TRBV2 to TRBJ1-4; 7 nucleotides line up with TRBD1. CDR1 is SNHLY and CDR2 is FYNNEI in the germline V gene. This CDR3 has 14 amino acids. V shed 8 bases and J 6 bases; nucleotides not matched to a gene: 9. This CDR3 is CASEERGLDEKLFF. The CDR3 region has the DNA TGTGCCAGCGAGGAAAGGGGGCTAGATGAAAAACTGTTTTTT. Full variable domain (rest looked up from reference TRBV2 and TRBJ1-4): EPEVTQTPSHQVTQMGQEVILRCVPISNHLYFYWYRQILGQKVEFLVSFYNNEISEKSEIFDDQFSVERPDGSNFTLKIRSTKLEDSAMYFCASEERGLDEKLFFGSGTQLSVL.

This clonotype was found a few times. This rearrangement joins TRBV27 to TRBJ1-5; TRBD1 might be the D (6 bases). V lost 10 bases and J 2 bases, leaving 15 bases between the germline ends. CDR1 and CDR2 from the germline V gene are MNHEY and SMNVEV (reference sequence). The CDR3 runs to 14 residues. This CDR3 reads CATNARGGNQPQHF. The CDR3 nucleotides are TGTGCCACCAACGCCAGGGGTGGCAATCAGCCCCAGCATTTT.

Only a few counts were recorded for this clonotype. DNA of the CDR3: TGCAGCGTTGGAGGGACTAGCGTCAACAATGAGCAGTTCTTC. This sequence encodes CSVGGTSVNNEQFF. The chain uses TRBV29-1 and TRBJ2-1; TRBD2 aligns across 10 bases. The V gene's germline CDR1 is SQVTM and CDR2 ANQGSEA. J gave up 5 bases and V 4 bases, and 5 bases lay outside the gene matches. The CDR3 sequence is 14 residues long.